These T cell receptor beta chains were read from a single sample in a study of CD8+CD57+ T cells in acquired aplastic anemia. One entry per CDR3 protein results from TCRdb running MiXCR on the reads. Among 400,000 to 500,000 distinct CDR3 sequences listed, 55% to 70% were seen once. The material sequenced was sorted CD4+, CD8+, or CD8+CD57+ T cells (not recorded which) from PBMCs. These receptors all come from a human donor in good health, serving as a control. Each CDR3 is given with its conserved first and last residue. Part of the rows lack a size; the others show once, few, many or a class for expanded clones.

clone size	V gene	J gene	CDR3 protein
many	TRBV6-5	TRBJ1-2	CASSRTGTYGYTF
once	TRBV7-2	TRBJ1-6	CASSASGTDNSRLHF
-	TRBV19	TRBJ1-1	CASSVVETGGPLITEAFF
few	TRBV30	TRBJ1-2	CAWEPVKSSQGHGYTF
-	TRBV7-2	TRBJ2-5	CASSNTGGPPDAQQYF
-	TRBV12-3/TRBV12-4	TRBJ2-5	CASSPLTGTETQYF
-	TRBV5-1	TRBJ1-2	CASSARADYGYGYTF
many	TRBV5-1	TRBJ2-3	CASSQGGTDTQYF
-	TRBV15	TRBJ2-7	CATPRPATGTLTYEQYF
-	TRBV29-1	TRBJ1-5	CSVGPSNDKPQHF
-	TRBV9	TRBJ2-7	CASSPRASTPYEQYF
many	TRBV6-2/TRBV6-3	TRBJ2-1	CASSAHLSGNEQFF
-	TRBV15	TRBJ2-5	CATSPQTIQETQYF
-	TRBV7-8	TRBJ2-1	CASSYATRSNEQFF
-	TRBV7-2	TRBJ1-5	CASSMGTVNYGYTPQHF
many	TRBV3-1	TRBJ2-7	CASSQSLDYEQYF
many	TRBV12-3/TRBV12-4	TRBJ2-3	CASSLAGLVQVDTQYF
-	TRBV2	TRBJ2-7	CASSGTVSYEQYF
many	TRBV29-1	TRBJ1-4	CSVLRDGRNEKLFF
-	TRBV12-3/TRBV12-4	TRBJ2-7	CASSRQGGRVGYEQYF
-	TRBV9	TRBJ1-3	CASSPSGAGAGDPIYF
many	TRBV7-2	TRBJ2-7	CASSLSAYEQYF
many	TRBV5-1	TRBJ2-1	CASSPIQGSSSYNEQFF
-	TRBV9	TRBJ2-7	CASSHGQGGRHEQYF
-	TRBV7-9	TRBJ1-3	CASSLGPVSGKNIYF
-	TRBV6-7	TRBJ1-1	CADGLGAQGTEAFF
many	TRBV4-3	TRBJ1-6	CASSKDVDSPLHF
many	TRBV20-1	TRBJ1-1	CSAGSTGGNTEAFF
once	TRBV19	TRBJ1-1	CASSIARGAEAFF